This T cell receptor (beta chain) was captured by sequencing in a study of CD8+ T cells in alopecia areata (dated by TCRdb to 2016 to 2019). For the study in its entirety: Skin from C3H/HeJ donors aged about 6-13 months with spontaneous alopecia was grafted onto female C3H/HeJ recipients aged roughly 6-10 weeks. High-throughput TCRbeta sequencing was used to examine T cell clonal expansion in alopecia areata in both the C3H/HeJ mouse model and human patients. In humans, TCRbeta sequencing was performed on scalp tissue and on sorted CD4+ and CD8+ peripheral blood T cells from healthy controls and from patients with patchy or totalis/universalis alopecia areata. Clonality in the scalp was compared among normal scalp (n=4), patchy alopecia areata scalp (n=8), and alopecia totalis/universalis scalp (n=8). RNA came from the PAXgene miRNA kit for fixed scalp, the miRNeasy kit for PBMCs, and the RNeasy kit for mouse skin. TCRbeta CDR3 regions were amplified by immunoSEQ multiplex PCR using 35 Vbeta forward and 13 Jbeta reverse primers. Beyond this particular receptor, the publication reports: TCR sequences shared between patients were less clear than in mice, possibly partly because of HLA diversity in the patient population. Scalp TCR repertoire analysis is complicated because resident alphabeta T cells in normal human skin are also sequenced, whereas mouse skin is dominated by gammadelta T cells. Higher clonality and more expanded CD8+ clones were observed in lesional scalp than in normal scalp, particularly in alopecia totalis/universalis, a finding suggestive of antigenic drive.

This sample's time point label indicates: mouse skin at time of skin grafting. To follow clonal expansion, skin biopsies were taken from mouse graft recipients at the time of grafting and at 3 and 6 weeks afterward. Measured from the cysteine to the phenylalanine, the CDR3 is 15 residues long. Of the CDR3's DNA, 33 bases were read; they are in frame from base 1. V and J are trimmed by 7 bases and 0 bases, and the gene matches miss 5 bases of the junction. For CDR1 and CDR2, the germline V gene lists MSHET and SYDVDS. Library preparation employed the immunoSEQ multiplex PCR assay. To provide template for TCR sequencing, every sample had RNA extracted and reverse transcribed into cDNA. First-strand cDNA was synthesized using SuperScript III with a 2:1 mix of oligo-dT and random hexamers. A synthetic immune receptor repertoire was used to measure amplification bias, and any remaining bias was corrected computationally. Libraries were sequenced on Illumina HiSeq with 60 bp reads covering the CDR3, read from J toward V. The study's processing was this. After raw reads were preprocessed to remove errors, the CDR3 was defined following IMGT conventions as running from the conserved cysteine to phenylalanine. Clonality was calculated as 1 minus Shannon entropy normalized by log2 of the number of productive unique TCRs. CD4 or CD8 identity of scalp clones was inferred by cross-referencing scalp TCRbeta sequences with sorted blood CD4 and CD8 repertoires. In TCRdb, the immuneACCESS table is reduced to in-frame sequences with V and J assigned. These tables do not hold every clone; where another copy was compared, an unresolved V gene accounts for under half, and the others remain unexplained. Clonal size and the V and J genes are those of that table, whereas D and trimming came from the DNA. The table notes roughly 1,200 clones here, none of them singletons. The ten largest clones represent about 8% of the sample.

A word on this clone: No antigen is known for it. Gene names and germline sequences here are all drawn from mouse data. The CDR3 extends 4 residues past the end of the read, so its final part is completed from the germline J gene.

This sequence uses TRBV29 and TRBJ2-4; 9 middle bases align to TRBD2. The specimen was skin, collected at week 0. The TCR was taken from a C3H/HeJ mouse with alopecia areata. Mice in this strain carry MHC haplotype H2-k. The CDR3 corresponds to CASKRDWDSQNTLYF. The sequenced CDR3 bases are TGTGCTAGCAAGAGGGACTGGGATAGTCAAAAC.